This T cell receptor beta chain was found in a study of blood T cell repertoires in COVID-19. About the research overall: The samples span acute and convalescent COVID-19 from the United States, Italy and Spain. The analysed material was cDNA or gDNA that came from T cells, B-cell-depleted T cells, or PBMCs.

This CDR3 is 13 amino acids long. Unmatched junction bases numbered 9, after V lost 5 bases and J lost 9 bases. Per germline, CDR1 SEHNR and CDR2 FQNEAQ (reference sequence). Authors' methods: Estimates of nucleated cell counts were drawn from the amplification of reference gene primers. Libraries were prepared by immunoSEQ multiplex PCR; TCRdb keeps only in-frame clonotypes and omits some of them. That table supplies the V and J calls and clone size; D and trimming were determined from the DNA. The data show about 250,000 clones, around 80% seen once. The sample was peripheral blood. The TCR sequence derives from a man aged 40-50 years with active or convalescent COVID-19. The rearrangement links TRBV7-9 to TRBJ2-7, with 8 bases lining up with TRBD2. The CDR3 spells CASSPSGGGWQYF. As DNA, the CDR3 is TGTGCCAGCAGCCCCTCTGGCGGGGGGTGGCAGTACTTC.